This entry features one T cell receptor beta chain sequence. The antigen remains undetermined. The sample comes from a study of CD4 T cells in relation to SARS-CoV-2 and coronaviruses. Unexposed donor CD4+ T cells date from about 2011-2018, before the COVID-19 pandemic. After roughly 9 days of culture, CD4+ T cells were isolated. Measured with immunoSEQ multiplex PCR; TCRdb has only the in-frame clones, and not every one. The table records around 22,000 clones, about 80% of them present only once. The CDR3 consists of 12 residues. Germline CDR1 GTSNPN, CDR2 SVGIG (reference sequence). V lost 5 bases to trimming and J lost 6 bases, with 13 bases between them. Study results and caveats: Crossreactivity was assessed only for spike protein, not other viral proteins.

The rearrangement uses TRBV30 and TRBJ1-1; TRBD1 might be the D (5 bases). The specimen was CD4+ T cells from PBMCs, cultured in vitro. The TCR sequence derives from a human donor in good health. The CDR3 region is CAWGGRAAEAFF. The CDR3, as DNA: TGTGCCTGGGGAGGCAGGGCCGCTGAAGCTTTCTTT.